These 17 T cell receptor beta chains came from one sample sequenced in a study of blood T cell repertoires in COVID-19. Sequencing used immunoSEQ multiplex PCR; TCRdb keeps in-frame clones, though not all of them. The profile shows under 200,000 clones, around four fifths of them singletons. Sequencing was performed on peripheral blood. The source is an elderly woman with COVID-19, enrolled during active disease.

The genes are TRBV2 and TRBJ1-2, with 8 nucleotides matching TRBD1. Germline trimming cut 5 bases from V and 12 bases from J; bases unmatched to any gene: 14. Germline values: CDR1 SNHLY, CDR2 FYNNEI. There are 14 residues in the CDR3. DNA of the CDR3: TGTGCCAGCAGTAAGGAGTCGGGACAGGTGTTTAACACCTTC. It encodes CASSKESGQVFNTF.

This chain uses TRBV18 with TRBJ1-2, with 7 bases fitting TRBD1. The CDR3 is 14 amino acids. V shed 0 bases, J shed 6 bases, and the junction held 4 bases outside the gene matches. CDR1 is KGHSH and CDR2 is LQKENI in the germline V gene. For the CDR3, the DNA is TGTGCCAGCTCACCACCGACAGGGCGAAATGGCTACACCTTC. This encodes CASSPPTGRNGYTF.

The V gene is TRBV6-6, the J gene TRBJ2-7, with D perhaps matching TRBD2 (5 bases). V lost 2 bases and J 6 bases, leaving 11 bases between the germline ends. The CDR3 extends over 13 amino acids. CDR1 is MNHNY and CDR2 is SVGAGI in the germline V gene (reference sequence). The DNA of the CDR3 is TGTGCCAGCAGTTACACTCAGCGGAGCGAGCAGTACTTC. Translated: CASSYTQRSEQYF.

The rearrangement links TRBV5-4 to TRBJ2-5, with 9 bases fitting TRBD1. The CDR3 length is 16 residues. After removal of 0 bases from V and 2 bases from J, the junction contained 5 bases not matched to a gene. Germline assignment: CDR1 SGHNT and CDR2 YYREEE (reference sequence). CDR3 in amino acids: CASSLGQGGRQETQYF. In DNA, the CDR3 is TGTGCCAGCAGCTTGGGACAGGGGGGTCGACAAGAGACCCAGTACTTC.

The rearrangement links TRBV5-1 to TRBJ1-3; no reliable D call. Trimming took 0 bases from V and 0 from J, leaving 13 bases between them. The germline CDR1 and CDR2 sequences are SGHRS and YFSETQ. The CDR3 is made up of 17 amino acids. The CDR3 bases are TGCGCCAGCAGCTTGGCCTCGGACTTACTCTCTGGAAACACCATATATTTT. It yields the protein CASSLASDLLSGNTIYF.

CDR3 bases: TGTGCCATCAGTGATCGGGTAGCGGGGATCGACTCCTACGAGCAGTACTTC. It encodes CAISDRVAGIDSYEQYF. V is TRBV10-3 and J is TRBJ2-7, with 8 bases matching TRBD2. The V gene end was trimmed by 3 bases and the J gene end by 0 bases; junction bases not matched to a gene: 10. This CDR3 comprises 17 residues. The germline CDR1 and CDR2 sequences are ENHRY and SYGVKD.

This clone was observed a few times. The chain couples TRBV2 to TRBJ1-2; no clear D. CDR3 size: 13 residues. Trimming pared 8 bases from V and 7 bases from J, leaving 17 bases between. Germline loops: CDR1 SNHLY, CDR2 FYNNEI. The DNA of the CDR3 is TGTGCCAGCGACCGGACGGAGGTGGGTGGCTACACCTTC. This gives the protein CASDRTEVGGYTF.

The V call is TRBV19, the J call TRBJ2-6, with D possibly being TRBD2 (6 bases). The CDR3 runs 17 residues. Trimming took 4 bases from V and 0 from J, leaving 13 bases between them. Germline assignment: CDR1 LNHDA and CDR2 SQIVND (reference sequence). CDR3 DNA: TGTGCCAGTAGTAGGGACGGGGGTTCCTCTGGGGCCAACGTCCTGACTTTC. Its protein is CASSRDGGSSGANVLTF.

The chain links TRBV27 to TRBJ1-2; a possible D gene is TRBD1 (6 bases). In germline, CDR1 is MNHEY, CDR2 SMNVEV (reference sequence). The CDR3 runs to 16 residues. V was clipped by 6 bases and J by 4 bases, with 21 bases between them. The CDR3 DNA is TGTGCCAGCAGCCATGGCCGAGGGGGGGCTACCTATGGCTACACCTTC. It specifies CASSHGRGGATYGYTF.

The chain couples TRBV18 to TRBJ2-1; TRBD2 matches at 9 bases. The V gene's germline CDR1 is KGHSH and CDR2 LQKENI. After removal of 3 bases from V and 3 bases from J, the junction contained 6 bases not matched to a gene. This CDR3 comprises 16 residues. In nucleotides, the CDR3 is TGTGCCAGCTCACCGCAACCTAGCGGGGACTACAATGAGCAGTTCTTC. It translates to CASSPQPSGDYNEQFF.

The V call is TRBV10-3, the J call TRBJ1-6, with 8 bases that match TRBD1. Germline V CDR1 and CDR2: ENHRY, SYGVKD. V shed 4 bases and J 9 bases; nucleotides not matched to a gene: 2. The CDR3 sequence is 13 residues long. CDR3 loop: CAISGQGFSPLHF. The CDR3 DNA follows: TGTGCCATCAGTGGACAGGGGTTTTCACCCCTCCACTTT.

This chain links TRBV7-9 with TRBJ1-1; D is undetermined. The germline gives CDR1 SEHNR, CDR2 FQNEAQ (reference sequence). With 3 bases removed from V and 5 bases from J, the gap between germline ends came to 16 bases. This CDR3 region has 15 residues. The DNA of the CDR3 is TGTGCCAGCAGCTTCTTCAGACGGGGAAGAACTGAAGCTTTCTTT. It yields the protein CASSFFRRGRTEAFF.

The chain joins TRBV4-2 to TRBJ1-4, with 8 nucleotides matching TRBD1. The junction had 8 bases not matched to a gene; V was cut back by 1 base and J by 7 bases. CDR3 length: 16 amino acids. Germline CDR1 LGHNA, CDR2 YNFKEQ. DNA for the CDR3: TGTGCCAGCAGCCAAGTATTGGGGACAGGCACTGAAAAACTGTTTTTT. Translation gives CASSQVLGTGTEKLFF.

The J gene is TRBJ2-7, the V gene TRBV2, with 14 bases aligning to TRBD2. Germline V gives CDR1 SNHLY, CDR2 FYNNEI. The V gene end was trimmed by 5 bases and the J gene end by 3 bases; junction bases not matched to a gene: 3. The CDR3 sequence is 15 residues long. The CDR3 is CASSPGTSGSYEQYF. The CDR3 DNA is TGTGCCAGCAGTCCCGGGACTAGCGGGAGCTACGAGCAGTACTTC. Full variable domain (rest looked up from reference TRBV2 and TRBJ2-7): EPEVTQTPSHQVTQMGQEVILRCVPISNHLYFYWYRQILGQKVEFLVSFYNNEISEKSEIFDDQFSVERPDGSNFTLKIRSTKLEDSAMYFCASSPGTSGSYEQYFGPGTRLTVT.

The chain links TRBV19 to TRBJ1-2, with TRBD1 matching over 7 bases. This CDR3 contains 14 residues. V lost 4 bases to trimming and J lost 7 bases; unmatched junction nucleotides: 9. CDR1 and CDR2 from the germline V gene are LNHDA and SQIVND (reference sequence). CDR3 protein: CASSRFPDRVGYTF. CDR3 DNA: TGTGCCAGTAGTAGATTTCCAGACAGGGTTGGCTACACCTTC.

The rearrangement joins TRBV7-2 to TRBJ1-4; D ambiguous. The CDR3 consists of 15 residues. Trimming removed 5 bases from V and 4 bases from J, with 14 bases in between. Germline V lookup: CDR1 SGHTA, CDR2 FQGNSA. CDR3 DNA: TGTGCCAGCAGCCTTTACCGGGATAATAATGAAAAACTGTTTTTT. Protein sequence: CASSLYRDNNEKLFF. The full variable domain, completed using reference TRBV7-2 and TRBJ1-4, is GAGVSQSPSNKVTEKGKDVELRCDPISGHTALYWYRQSLGQGLEFLIYFQGNSAPDKSGLPSDRFSAERTGGSVSTLTIQRTQQEDSAVYLCASSLYRDNNEKLFFGSGTQLSVL.

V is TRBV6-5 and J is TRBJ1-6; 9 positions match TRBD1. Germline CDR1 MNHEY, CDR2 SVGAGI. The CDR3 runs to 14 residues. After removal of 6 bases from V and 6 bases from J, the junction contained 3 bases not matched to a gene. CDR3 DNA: TGTGCCAGCAGGGCGACAGGGGGTAATTCACCCCTCCACTTT. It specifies CASRATGGNSPLHF.